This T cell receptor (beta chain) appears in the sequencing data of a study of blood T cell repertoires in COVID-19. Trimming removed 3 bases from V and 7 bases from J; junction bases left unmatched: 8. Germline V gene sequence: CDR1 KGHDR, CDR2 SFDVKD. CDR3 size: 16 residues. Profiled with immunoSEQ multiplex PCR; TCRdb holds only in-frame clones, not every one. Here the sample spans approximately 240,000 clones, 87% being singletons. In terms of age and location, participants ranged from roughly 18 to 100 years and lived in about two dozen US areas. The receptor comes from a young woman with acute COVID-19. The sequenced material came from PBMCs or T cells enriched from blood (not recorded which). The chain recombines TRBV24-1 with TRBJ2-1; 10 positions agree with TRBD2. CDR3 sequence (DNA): TGTGCCACCAGTGATCGAGCGGGGGGGATGTTGAATGAGCAGTTCTTC. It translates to CATSDRAGGMLNEQFF.